The count of the clone carrying this T cell receptor beta chain is one. There are 14 residues in the CDR3. Germline V gene data show CDR1 as LNHNV and CDR2 as YYDKDF (reference sequence). Germline trimming cut 7 bases from V and 1 base from J; bases unmatched to any gene: 4. The data originate from a study of shared T cell receptors in the human thymus. Assay used: immunoSEQ multiplex PCR; TCRdb lists only in-frame clones, some missing. The table records 640,000 or so clones, more than 75% of them present only once. The same specimen was also included in a second study, on human thymus T cells. Per that study: Thymic tissue was derived from resections collected during corrective heart surgery. It looked as if thymic and blood repertoires used V and J genes in a biased way. Thymic TCR repertoires of unrelated people reportedly overlapped highly.

The chain joins TRBV15 to TRBJ1-1, with TRBD1 matching 9 bases. The clonotype comes from a boy under two years old with a congenital heart defect. Sequenced input: thymocytes. The CDR3: CATNTTGGNTEAFF. The CDR3 DNA reads as TGTGCCACCAACACGACAGGGGGGAACACTGAAGCTTTCTTT.